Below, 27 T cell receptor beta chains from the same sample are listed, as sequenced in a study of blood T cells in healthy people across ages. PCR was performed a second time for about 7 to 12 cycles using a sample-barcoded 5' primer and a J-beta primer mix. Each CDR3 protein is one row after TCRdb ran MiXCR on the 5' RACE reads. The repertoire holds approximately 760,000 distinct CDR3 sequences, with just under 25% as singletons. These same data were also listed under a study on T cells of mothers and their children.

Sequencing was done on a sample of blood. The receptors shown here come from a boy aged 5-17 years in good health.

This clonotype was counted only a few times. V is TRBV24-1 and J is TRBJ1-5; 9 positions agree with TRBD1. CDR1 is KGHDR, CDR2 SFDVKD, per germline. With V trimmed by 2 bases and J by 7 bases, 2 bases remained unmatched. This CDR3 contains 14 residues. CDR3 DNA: TGTGCCACCAGTGATTCGGACAGGGGACAGCCCCAGCATTTT. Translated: CATSDSDRGQPQHF.

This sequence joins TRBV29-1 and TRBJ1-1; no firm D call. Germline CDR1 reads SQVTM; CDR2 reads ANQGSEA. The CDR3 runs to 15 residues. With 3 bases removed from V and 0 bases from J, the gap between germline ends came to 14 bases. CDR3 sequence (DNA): TGCAGCGTTGATGGTCGGGCCGGACTGAACACTGAAGCTTTCTTT. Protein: CSVDGRAGLNTEAFF.

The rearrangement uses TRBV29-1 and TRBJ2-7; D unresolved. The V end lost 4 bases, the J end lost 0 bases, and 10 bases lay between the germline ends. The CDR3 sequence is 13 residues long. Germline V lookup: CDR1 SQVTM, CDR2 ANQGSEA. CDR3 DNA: TGCAGCGTTGGACACCCGGACTCCTACGAGCAGTACTTC. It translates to CSVGHPDSYEQYF.

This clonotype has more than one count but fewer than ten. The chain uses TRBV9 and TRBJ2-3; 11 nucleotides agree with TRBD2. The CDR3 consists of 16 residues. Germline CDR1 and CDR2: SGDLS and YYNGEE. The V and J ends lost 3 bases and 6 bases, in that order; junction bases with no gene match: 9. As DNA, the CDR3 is TGTGCCAGCAGCGCCAACACGGGACTAGCGGTCGATACGCAGTATTTT. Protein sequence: CASSANTGLAVDTQYF. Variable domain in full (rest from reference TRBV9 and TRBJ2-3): DSGVTQTPKHLITATGQRVTLRCSPRSGDLSVYWYQQSLDQGLQFLIQYYNGEERAKGNILERFSAQQFPDLHSELNLSSLELGDSALYFCASSANTGLAVDTQYFGPGTRLTVL.

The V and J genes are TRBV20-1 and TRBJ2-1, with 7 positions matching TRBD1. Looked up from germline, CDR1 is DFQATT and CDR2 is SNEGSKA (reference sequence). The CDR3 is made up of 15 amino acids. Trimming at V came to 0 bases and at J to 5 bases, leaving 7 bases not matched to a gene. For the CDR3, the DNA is TGCAGTGCTAGAGACGAGGGGGCCTGTCACAATGAGCAGTTCTTC. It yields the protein CSARDEGACHNEQFF.

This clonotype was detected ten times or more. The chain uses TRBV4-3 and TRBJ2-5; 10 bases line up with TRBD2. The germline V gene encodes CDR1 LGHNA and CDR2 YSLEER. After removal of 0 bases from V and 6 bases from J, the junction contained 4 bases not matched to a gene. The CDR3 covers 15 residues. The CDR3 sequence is CASSQEAGGPQTQYF. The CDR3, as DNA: TGCGCCAGCAGCCAAGAAGCGGGGGGGCCACAGACCCAGTACTTC.

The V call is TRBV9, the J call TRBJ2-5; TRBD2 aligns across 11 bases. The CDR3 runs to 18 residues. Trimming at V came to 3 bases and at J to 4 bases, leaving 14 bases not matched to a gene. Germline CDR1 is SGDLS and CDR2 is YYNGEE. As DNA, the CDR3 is TGTGCCAGCAGCGCCCGTACGAAACTAGCGGGAGAACCAGAGACCCAGTACTTC. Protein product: CASSARTKLAGEPETQYF.

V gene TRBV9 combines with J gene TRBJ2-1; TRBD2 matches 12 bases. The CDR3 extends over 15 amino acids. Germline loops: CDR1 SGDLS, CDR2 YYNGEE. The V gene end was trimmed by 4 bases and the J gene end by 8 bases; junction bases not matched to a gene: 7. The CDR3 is CASSSPGLAGDEQFF. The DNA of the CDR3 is TGTGCCAGCAGCTCCCCGGGACTAGCGGGCGATGAGCAGTTCTTC. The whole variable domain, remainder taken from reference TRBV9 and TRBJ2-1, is DSGVTQTPKHLITATGQRVTLRCSPRSGDLSVYWYQQSLDQGLQFLIQYYNGEERAKGNILERFSAQQFPDLHSELNLSSLELGDSALYFCASSSPGLAGDEQFFGPGTRLTVL.

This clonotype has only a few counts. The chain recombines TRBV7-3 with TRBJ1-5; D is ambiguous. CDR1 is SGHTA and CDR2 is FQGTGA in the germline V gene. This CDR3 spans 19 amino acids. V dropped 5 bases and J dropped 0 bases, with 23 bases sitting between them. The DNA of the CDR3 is TGTGCCAGCAGCCCCAGTGGGCGGACCAAGCTTTATAGCAATCAGCCCCAGCATTTT. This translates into CASSPSGRTKLYSNQPQHF.

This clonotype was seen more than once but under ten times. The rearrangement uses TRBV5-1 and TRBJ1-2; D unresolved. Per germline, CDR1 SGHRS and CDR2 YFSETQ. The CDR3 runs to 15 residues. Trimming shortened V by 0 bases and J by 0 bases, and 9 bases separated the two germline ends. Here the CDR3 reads CASSLAGKTNYGYTF. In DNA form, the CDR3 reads TGCGCCAGCAGCTTGGCGGGAAAGACTAACTATGGCTACACCTTC.

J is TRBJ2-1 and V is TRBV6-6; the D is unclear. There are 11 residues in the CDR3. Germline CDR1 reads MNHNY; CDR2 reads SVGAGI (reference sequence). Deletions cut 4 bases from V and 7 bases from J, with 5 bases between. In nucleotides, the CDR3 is TGTGCCAGCAGTTGGATGAATGAGCAGTTCTTC. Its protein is CASSWMNEQFF.

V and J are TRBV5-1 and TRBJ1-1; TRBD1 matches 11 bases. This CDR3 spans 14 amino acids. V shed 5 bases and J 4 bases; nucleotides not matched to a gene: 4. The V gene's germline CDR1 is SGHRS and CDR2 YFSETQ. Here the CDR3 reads CASRDRGLSTEAFF. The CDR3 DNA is TGCGCCAGCAGGGACAGGGGGCTGAGCACTGAAGCTTTCTTT.

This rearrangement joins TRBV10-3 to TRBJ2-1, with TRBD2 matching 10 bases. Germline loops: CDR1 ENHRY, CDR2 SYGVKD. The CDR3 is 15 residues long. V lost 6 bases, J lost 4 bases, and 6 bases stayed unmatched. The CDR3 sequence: CAISRTSGDYNEQFF. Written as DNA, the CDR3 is TGTGCCATCAGCCGGACTAGCGGAGATTACAATGAGCAGTTCTTC.

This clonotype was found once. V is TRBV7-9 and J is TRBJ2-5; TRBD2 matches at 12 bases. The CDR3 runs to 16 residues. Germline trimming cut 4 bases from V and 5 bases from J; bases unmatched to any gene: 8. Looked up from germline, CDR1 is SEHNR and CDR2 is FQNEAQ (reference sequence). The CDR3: CASSSWTSGNDETQYF. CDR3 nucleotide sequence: TGTGCCAGCAGCTCCTGGACTAGCGGGAACGACGAGACCCAGTACTTC.

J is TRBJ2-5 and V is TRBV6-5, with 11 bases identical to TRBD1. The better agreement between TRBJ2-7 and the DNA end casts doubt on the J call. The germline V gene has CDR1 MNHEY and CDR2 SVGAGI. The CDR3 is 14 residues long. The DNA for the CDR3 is TGTGCCAGCAGTACGGACAGGGGGCGCAGCGAGCAGTACTTC. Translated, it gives CASSTDRGRSEQYF.

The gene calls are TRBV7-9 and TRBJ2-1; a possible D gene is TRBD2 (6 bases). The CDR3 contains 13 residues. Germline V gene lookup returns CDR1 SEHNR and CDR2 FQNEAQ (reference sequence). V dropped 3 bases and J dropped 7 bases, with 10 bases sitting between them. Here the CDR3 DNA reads TGTGCCAGCAGCTTGATAGGAGGGAATGAGCAGTTCTTC. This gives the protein CASSLIGGNEQFF.

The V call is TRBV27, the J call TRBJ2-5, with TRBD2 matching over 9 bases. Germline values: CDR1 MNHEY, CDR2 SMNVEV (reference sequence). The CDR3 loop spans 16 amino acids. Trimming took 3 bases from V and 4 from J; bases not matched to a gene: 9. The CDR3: CASSFTSGPRAETQYF. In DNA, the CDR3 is TGTGCCAGCAGTTTTACTAGCGGGCCGAGGGCAGAGACCCAGTACTTC.

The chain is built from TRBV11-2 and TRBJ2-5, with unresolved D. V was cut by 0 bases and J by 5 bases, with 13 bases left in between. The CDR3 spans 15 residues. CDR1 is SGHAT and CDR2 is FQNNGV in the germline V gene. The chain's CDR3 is CASSLDRENWETQYF. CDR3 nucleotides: TGTGCCAGCAGCTTAGATCGAGAGAATTGGGAGACCCAGTACTTC.

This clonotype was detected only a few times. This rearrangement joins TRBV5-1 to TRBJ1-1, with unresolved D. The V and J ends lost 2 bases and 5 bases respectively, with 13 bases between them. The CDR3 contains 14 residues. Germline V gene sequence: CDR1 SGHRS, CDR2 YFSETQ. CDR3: CASSFSGSWTEAFF. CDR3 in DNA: TGCGCCAGCAGCTTCTCGGGGTCGTGGACTGAAGCTTTCTTT. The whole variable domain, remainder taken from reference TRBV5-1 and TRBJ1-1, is KAGVTQTPRYLIKTRGQQVTLSCSPISGHRSVSWYQQTPGQGLQFLFEYFSETQRNKGNFPGRFSGRQFSNSRSEMNVSTLELGDSALYLCASSFSGSWTEAFFGQGTRLTVV.

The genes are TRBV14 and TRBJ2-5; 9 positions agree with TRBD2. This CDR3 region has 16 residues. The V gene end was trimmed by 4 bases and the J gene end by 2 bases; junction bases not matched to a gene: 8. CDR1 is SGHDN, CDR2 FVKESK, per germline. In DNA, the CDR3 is TGTGCCAGCAGCCCTCTCCCAGCGGGGGGACAAGAGACCCAGTACTTC. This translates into CASSPLPAGGQETQYF.

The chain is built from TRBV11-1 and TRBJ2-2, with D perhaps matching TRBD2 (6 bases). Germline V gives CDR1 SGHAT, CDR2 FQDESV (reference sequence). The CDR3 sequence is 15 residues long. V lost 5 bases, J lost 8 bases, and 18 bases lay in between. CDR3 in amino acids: CASSRRGGSLGELFF. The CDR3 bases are TGTGCCAGCAGCCGCCGAGGAGGGAGTCTAGGGGAGCTGTTTTTT.

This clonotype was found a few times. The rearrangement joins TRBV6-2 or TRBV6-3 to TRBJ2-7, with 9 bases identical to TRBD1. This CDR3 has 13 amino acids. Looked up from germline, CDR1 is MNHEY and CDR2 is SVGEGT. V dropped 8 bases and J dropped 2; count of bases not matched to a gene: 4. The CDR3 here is CASFGDRAYEQYF. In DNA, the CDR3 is TGTGCCAGCTTCGGGGACAGGGCCTACGAGCAGTACTTC.

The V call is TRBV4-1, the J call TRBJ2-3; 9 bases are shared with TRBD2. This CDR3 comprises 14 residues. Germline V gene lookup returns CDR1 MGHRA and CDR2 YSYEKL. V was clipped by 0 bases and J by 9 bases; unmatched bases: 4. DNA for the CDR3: TGCGCCAGCAGCCAAGATCCCGGGACTAGCACGCAGTATTTT. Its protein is CASSQDPGTSTQYF.

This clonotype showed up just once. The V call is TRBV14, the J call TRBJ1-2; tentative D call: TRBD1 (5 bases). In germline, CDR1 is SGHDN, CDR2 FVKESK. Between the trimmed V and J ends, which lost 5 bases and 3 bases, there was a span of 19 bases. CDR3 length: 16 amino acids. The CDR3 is CASSGTGTPYDYGYTF. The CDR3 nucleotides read TGTGCCAGCAGCGGGACCGGGACGCCTTACGACTATGGCTACACCTTC.

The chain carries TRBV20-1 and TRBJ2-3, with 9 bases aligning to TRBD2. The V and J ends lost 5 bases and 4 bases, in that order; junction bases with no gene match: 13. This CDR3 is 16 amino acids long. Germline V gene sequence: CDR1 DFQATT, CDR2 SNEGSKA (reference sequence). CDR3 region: CSAWVAVAGVPDTQYF. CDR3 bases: TGCAGTGCTTGGGTAGCAGTAGCGGGAGTACCAGATACGCAGTATTTT.

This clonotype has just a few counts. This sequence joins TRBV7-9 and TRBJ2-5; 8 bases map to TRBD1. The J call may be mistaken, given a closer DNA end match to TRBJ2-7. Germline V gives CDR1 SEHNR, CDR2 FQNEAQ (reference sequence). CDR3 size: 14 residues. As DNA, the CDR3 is TGTGCCAGCAGCTTCGCCGGGACAGGCTACGAGCAGTACTTC. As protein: CASSFAGTGYEQYF.

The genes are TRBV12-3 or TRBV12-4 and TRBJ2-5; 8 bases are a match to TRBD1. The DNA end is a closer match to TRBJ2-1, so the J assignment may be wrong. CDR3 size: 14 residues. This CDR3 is CASSLVSGGGEQFF. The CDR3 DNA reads TGTGCCAGCAGTTTAGTGTCAGGGGGCGGTGAGCAGTTCTTC.